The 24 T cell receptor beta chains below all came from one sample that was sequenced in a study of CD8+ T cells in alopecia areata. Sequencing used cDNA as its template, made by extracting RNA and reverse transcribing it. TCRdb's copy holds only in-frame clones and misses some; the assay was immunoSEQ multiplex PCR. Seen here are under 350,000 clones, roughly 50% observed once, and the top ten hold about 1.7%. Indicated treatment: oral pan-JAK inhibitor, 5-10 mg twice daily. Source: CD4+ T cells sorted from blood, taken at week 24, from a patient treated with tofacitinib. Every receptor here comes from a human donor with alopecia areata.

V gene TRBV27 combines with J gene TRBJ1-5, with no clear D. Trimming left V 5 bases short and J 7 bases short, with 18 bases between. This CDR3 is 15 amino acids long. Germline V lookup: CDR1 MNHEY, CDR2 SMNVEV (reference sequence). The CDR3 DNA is TGTGCCAGCAGTAGGCGGGCGGGCGTTCGGCAGCCCCAGCATTTT. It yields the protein CASSRRAGVRQPQHF.

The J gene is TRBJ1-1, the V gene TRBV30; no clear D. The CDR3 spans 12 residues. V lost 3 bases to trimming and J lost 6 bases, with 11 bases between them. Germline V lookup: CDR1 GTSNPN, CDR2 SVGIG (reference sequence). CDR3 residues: CAWRQSTAEAFF. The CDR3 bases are TGTGCCTGGAGGCAATCGACGGCTGAAGCTTTCTTT.

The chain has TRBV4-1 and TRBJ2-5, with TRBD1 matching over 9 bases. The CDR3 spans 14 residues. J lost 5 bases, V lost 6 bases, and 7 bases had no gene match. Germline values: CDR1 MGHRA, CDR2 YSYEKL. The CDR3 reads CASRYTGGAETQYF. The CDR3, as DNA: TGCGCCAGCAGGTACACAGGGGGCGCGGAGACCCAGTACTTC.

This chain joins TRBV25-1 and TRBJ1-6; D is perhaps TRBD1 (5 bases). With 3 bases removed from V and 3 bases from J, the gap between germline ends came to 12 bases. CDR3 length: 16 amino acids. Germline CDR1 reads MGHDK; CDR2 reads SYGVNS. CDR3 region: CASSDGGSLYNSPLHF. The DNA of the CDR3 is TGTGCCAGCAGTGACGGGGGGAGCCTCTATAATTCACCCCTCCACTTT.

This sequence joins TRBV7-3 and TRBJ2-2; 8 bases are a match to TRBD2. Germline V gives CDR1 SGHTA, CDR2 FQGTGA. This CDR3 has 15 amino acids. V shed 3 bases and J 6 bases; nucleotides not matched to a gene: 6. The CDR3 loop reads CASSFSSGISGELFF. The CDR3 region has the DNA TGTGCCAGCAGCTTCAGTAGCGGGATATCCGGGGAGCTGTTTTTT.

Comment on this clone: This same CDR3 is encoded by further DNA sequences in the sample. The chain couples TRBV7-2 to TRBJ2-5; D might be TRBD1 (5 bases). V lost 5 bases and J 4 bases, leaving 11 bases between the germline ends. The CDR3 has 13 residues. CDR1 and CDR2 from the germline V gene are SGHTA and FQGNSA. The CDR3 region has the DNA TGTGCCAGCAGCCTCAGGGATTTAGAGACCCAGTACTTC. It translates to CASSLRDLETQYF.

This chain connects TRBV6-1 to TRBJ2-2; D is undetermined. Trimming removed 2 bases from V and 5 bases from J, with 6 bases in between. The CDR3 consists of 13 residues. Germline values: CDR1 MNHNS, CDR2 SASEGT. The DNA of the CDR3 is TGTGCCAGCAGTGAATCCGGGACCGGGGAGCTGTTTTTT. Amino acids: CASSESGTGELFF.

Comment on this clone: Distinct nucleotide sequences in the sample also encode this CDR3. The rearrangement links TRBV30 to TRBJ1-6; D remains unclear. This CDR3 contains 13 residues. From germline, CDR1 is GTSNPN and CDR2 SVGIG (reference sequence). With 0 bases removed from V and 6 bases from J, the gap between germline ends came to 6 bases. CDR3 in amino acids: CAWSVQSNSPLHF. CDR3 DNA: TGTGCCTGGAGTGTACAGAGTAATTCACCCCTCCACTTT.

CDR3 sequence reads: CASGGTSYEQYF. In DNA, the CDR3 is TGCGCCAGCGGGGGCACCTCCTACGAGCAGTACTTC. The chain uses TRBV5-1 and TRBJ2-7, with D perhaps matching TRBD1 (6 bases). The CDR3 covers 12 residues. Trimming removed 7 bases at V and 0 bases at J, with 8 bases between. In germline, CDR1 is SGHRS, CDR2 YFSETQ.

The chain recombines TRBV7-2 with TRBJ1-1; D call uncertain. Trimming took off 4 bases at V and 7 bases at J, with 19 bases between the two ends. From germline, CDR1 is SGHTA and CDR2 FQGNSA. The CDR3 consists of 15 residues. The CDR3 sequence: CASSSQGVGTHEAFF. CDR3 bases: TGTGCCAGCAGCTCCCAAGGCGTTGGTACACATGAAGCTTTCTTT.

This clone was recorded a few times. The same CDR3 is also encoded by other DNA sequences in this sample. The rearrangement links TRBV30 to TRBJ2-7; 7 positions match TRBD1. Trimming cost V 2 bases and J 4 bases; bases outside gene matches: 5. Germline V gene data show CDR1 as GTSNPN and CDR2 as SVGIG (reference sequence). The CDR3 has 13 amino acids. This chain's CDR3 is CAWSKGAPYEQYF. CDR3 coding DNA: TGTGCCTGGAGTAAGGGGGCCCCGTACGAGCAGTACTTC.

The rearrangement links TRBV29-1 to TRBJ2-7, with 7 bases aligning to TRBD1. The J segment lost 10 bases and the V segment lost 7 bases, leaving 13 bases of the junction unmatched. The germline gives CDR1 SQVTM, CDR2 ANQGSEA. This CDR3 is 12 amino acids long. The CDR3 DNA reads TGCAGCGCAACTACCGGGACAGCGTTCCAGTACTTC. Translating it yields CSATTGTAFQYF.

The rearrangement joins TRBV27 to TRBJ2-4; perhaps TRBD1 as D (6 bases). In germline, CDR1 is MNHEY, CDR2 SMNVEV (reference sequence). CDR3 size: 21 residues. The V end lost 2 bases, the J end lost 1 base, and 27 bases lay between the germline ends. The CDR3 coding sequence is TGTGCCAGCAGTTTAAGGCGCGGGCAGGGGAAGGTCAGAGTGGCCAAAAACATTCAGTACTTC. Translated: CASSLRRGQGKVRVAKNIQYF.

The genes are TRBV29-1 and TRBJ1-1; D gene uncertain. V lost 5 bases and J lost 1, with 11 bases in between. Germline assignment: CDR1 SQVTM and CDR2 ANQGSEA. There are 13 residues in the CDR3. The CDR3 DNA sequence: TGCAGCGTTTGCAGTGGCTGGAACACTGAAGCTTTCTTT. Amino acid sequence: CSVCSGWNTEAFF.

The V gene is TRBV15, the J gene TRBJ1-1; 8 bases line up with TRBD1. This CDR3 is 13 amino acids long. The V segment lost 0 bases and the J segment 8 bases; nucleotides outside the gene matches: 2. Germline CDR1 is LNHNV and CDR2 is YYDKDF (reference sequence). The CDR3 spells CATSRDWTGEAFF. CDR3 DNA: TGTGCCACCAGCAGAGACTGGACAGGGGAAGCTTTCTTT.

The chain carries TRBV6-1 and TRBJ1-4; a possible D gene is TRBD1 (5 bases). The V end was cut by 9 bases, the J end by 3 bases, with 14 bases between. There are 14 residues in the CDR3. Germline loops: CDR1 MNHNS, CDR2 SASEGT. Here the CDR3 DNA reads TGTGCCAGTAGGACAAGGGAAGCTAATGAAAAACTGTTTTTT. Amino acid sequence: CASRTREANEKLFF.

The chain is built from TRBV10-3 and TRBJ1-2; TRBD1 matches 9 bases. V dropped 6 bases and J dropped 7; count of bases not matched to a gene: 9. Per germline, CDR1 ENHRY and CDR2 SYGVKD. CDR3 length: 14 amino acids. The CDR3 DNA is TGTGCCATCAGGGCTACAGGGGGCGAGGCTGGCTACACCTTC. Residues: CAIRATGGEAGYTF.

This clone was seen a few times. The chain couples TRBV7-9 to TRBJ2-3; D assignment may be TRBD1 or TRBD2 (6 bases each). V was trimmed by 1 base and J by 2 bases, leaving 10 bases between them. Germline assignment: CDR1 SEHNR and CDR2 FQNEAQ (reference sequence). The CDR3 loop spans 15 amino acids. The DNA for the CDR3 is TGTGCCAGCAGCTTAGGCGGGACACTCACAGATACGCAGTATTTT. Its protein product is CASSLGGTLTDTQYF.

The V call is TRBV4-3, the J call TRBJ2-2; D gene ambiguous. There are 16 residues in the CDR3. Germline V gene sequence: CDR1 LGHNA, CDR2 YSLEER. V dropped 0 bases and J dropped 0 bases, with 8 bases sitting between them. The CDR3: CASSQDWPTNTGELFF. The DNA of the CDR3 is TGCGCCAGCAGCCAAGATTGGCCGACGAACACCGGGGAGCTGTTTTTT.

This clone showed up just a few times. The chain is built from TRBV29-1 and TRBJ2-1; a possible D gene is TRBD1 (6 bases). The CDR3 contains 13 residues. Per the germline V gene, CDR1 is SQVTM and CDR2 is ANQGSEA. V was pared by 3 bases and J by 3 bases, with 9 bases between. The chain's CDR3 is CSVEGAYYNEQFF. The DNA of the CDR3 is TGCAGCGTTGAGGGGGCCTACTACAATGAGCAGTTCTTC.

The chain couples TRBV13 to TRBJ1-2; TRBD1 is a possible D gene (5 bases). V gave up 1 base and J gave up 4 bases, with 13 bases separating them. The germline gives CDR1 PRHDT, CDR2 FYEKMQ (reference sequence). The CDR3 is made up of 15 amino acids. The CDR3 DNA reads TGTGCCAGCAGCTTAGCCGGGCAGGGCGGCTATGGCTACACCTTC. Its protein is CASSLAGQGGYGYTF.

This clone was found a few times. CDR3 DNA: TGCGCCAGCAGCCAATTAGATATGGGGTTTAGCGCTGAAGCTTTCTTT. It yields the protein CASSQLDMGFSAEAFF. The chain links TRBV4-1 to TRBJ1-1, with D unresolved. With 2 bases removed from V and 6 bases from J, the gap between germline ends came to 19 bases. The CDR3 spans 16 residues. Looked up from germline, CDR1 is MGHRA and CDR2 is YSYEKL.

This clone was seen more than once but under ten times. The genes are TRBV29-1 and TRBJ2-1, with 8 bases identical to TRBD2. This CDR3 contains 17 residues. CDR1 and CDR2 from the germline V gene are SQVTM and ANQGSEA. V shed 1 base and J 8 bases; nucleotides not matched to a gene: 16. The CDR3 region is CSVEVGAGGGRMYEQFF. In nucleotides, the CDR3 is TGCAGCGTTGAAGTGGGCGCCGGGGGGGGGCGCATGTATGAGCAGTTCTTC.

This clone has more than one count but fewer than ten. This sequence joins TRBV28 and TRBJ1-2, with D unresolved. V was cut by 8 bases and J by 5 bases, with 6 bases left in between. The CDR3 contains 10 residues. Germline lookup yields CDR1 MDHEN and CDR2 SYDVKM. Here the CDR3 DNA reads TGTGCCAGCTGGGGTTATGGCTACACCTTC. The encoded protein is CASWGYGYTF.